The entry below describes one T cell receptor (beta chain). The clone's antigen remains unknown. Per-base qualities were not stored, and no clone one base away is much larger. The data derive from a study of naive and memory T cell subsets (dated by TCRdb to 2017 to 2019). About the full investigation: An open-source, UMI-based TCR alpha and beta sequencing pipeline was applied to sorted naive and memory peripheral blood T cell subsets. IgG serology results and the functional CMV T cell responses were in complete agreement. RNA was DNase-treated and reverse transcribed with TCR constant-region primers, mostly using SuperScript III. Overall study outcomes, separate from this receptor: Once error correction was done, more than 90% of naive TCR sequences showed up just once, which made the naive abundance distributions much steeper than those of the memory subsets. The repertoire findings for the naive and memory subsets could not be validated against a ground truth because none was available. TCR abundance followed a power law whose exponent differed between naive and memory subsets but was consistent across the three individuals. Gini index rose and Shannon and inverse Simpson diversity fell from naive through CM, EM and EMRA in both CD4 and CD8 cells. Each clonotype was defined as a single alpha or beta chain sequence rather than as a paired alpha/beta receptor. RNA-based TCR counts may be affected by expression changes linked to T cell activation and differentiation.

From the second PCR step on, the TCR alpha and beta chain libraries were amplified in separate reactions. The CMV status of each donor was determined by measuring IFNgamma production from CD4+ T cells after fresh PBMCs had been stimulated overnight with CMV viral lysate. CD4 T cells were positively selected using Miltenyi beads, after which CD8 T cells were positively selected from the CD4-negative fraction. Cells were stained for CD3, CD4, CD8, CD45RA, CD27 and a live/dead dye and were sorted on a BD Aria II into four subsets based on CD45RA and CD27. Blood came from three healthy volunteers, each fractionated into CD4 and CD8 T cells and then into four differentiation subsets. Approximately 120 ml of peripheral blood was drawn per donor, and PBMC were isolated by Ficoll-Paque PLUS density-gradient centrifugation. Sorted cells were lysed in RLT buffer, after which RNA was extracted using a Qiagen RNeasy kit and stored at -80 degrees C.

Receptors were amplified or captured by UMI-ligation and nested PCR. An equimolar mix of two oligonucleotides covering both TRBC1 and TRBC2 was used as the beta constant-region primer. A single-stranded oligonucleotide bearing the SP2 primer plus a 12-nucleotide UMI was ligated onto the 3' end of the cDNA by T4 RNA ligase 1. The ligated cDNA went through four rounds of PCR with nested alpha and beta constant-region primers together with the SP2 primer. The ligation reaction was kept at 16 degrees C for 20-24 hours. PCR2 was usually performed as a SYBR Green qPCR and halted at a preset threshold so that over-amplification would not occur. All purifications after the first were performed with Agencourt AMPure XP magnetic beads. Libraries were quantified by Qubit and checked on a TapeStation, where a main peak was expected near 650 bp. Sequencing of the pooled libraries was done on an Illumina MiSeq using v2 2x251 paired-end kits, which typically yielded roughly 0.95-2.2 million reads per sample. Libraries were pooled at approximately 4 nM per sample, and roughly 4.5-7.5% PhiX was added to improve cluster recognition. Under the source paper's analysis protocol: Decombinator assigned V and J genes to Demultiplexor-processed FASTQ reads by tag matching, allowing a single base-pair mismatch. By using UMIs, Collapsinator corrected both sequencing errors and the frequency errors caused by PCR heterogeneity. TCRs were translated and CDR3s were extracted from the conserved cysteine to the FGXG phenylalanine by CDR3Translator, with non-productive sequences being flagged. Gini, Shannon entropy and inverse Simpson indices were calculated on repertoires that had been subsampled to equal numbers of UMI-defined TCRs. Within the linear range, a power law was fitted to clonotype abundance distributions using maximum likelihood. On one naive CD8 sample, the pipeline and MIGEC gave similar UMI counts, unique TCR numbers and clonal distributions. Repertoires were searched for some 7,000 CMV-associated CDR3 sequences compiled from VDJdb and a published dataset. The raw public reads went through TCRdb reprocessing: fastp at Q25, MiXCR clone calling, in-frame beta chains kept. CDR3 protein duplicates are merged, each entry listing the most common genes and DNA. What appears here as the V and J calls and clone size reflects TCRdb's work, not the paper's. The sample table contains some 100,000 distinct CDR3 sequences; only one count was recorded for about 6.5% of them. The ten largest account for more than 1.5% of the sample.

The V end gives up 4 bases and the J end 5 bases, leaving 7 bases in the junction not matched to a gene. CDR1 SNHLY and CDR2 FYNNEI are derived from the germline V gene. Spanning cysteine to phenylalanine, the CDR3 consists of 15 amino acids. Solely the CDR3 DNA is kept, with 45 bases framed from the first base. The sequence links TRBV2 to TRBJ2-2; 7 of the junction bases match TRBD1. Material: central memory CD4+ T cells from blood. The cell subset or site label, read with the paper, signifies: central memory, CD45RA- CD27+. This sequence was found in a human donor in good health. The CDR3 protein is CASSGQGFGTGELFF. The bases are TGTGCCAGCAGTGGACAGGGTTTCGGTACCGGGGAGCTGTTTTTT.